Listed below are T cell receptor beta chains from one sample, sequenced in a study of cytomegalovirus exposure and HLA in healthy donors. Clones were sequenced by immunoSEQ multiplex PCR, and TCRdb holds only the in-frame ones, with some missing. The data show about 150,000 clones, less than 90% seen once. Specimen: PBMCs. Source of these receptors: a boy aged 2-15 years in good health and CMV-seronegative. CDR3s include the opening cysteine and the closing phenylalanine or tryptophan. Fields, in order: D gene, clone size, J gene, V gene, CDR3 DNA, CDR3 protein. A D gene is named only where the DNA matches it firmly. Not all rows give a size; the values are once, few, many and, for expanded clones, a class.

d_gene: .; abundance: few; j_gene: TRBJ2-3; v_gene: TRBV7-8; CDR3nt: TGTGCCAGCAGCTTAAAAAGGACAGCACTCACTAGCACAGATACGCAGTATTTT; CDR3aa: CASSLKRTALTSTDTQYF
d_gene: .; abundance: .; j_gene: TRBJ1-4; v_gene: TRBV18; CDR3nt: TGTGCCAGCTCAACCGTGCCAGGGGCCCGGAGTGAAAAACTGTTTTTT; CDR3aa: CASSTVPGARSEKLFF
d_gene: TRBD2; abundance: .; j_gene: TRBJ2-1; v_gene: TRBV4-3; CDR3nt: TGCGCCAGCCGAAACGAAGCAGCGGGAGTATACAATGAGCAGTTCTTC; CDR3aa: CASRNEAAGVYNEQFF
d_gene: TRBD1; abundance: few; j_gene: TRBJ2-7; v_gene: TRBV25-1; CDR3nt: TGTGCCAGCAGTGAATTGACGGCAGGGGGAACCTACGAGCAGTACTTC; CDR3aa: CASSELTAGGTYEQYF
d_gene: TRBD1; abundance: .; j_gene: TRBJ2-7; v_gene: TRBV11-2; CDR3nt: TGTGCCAGCAGCTCCTTAGGACAGGGTTCCTCCTACGAGCAGTACTTC; CDR3aa: CASSSLGQGSSYEQYF
d_gene: .; abundance: .; j_gene: TRBJ2-5; v_gene: TRBV7-2; CDR3nt: TGTGCCAGCAGCTACCAGGGTAGGGAGACCCAGTACTTC; CDR3aa: CASSYQGRETQYF
d_gene: .; abundance: few; j_gene: TRBJ1-1; v_gene: TRBV5-4; CDR3nt: TGTGCCAGCAGACTCAACACTGAAGCTTTCTTT; CDR3aa: CASRLNTEAFF
d_gene: .; abundance: .; j_gene: TRBJ1-1; v_gene: TRBV9; CDR3nt: TGTGCCAGCAGCGTGGGAAGGGGTGCAACTGAAGCTTTCTTT; CDR3aa: CASSVGRGATEAFF
d_gene: TRBD1; abundance: .; j_gene: TRBJ2-4; v_gene: TRBV19; CDR3nt: TGTGCCAGTAGTACTCCCTGGACAGGGGATAACATTCAGTACTTC; CDR3aa: CASSTPWTGDNIQYF
d_gene: TRBD1; abundance: .; j_gene: TRBJ2-1; v_gene: TRBV6-5; CDR3nt: TGTGCCAGCAGTTACTCGTACAGGGGAAATGAGCAGTTCTTC; CDR3aa: CASSYSYRGNEQFF
d_gene: TRBD1; abundance: .; j_gene: TRBJ2-7; v_gene: TRBV15; CDR3nt: TGTGCCACCAGCGGGAAACAGGGGGACTACGAGCAGTACTTC; CDR3aa: CATSGKQGDYEQYF
d_gene: TRBD1; abundance: .; j_gene: TRBJ1-2; v_gene: TRBV13; CDR3nt: TGTGCCAGCAGCTTAGGAGGGTCAGGGGGCAATGGTGGCTACACCTTC; CDR3aa: CASSLGGSGGNGGYTF
d_gene: .; abundance: .; j_gene: TRBJ1-1; v_gene: TRBV4-2; CDR3nt: TGTGCCAGCACCCACGGGATGAACACTGAAGCTTTCTTT; CDR3aa: CASTHGMNTEAFF
d_gene: TRBD2; abundance: .; j_gene: TRBJ2-1; v_gene: TRBV4-1; CDR3nt: TGCGCCAGCAGCCCGACACTAGCGGGAGTGCGCAATGAGCAGTTCTTC; CDR3aa: CASSPTLAGVRNEQFF
d_gene: TRBD2; abundance: .; j_gene: TRBJ2-3; v_gene: TRBV6-1; CDR3nt: TGTGCCAGCAGTGTAGCCGGGACTAGCAGTACAGATACGCAGTATTTT; CDR3aa: CASSVAGTSSTDTQYF
d_gene: TRBD2; abundance: .; j_gene: TRBJ2-7; v_gene: TRBV9; CDR3nt: TGTGCCAGCAGCGTAGGTTCTAGCGGGGGACACTACGAGCAGTACTTC; CDR3aa: CASSVGSSGGHYEQYF
d_gene: .; abundance: .; j_gene: TRBJ2-1; v_gene: TRBV6-5; CDR3nt: TGTGCCAGCAGTTATAAAACTAGCATCAATGAGCAGTTCTTC; CDR3aa: CASSYKTSINEQFF
d_gene: .; abundance: .; j_gene: TRBJ1-1; v_gene: TRBV25-1; CDR3nt: TGTGCCAGCACGGACAGAAAGAACACTGAAGCTTTCTTT; CDR3aa: CASTDRKNTEAFF
d_gene: .; abundance: .; j_gene: TRBJ2-7; v_gene: TRBV7-8; CDR3nt: TGTGCCAGCGGACTAAGGACTCAAAGATCCGAGCAGTACTTC; CDR3aa: CASGLRTQRSEQYF
d_gene: .; abundance: few; j_gene: TRBJ2-4; v_gene: TRBV11-3; CDR3nt: TGTGCCAGCAGCGTCCAGGAAGGCAAAAACATTCAGTACTTC; CDR3aa: CASSVQEGKNIQYF
d_gene: .; abundance: .; j_gene: TRBJ2-4; v_gene: TRBV6-5; CDR3nt: TGTGCCACCACGGACAGAACCAAAAACATTCAGTACTTC; CDR3aa: CATTDRTKNIQYF
d_gene: TRBD2; abundance: .; j_gene: TRBJ2-7; v_gene: TRBV7-9; CDR3nt: TGTGCCAGCAGCTTGGAGCGGGAGTACTACGAGCAGTACTTC; CDR3aa: CASSLEREYYEQYF
d_gene: .; abundance: .; j_gene: TRBJ2-7; v_gene: TRBV25-1; CDR3nt: TGTGCCAGCAGTGAATTAGGGGGCTCCTACGAGCAGTACTTC; CDR3aa: CASSELGGSYEQYF
d_gene: TRBD2; abundance: .; j_gene: TRBJ2-3; v_gene: TRBV29-1; CDR3nt: TGCAGCGTTGAGGGAGGGGAGGGTCTAGCAGATACGCAGTATTTT; CDR3aa: CSVEGGEGLADTQYF
d_gene: .; abundance: .; j_gene: TRBJ1-3; v_gene: TRBV5-1; CDR3nt: TGCGCCAGCAGCCGGGACAATGGAAACACCATATATTTT; CDR3aa: CASSRDNGNTIYF
d_gene: .; abundance: .; j_gene: TRBJ1-5; v_gene: TRBV7-2; CDR3nt: TGTGCCAGCAGCTTAGTTTCGGGGGGGCACCAGCCCCAGCATTTT; CDR3aa: CASSLVSGGHQPQHF
d_gene: TRBD1; abundance: .; j_gene: TRBJ1-1; v_gene: TRBV6-1; CDR3nt: TGTGCCAGCAGCGTCAACAGGGGTTATGAAGCTTTCTTT; CDR3aa: CASSVNRGYEAFF
d_gene: .; abundance: .; j_gene: TRBJ2-1; v_gene: TRBV9; CDR3nt: TGTGCCAGCAGCGTAGCCCCCGGTCTATCTAATACCAACAATGAGCAGTTCTTC; CDR3aa: CASSVAPGLSNTNNEQFF
d_gene: .; abundance: .; j_gene: TRBJ1-6; v_gene: TRBV10-1; CDR3nt: TGCGCCAGCAGTGAGTCTAACTTTAGATCCCGACAGGTTGAAAATTCACCCCTCCACTTT; CDR3aa: CASSESNFRSRQVENSPLHF
d_gene: .; abundance: .; j_gene: TRBJ1-2; v_gene: TRBV29-1; CDR3nt: TGCAGCGTGGAGGAGGACTATGGCTACACCTTC; CDR3aa: CSVEEDYGYTF
d_gene: .; abundance: .; j_gene: TRBJ2-1; v_gene: TRBV28; CDR3nt: TGTGCCAGCAGTTCTCGGGACAATTACAATGAGCAGTTCTTC; CDR3aa: CASSSRDNYNEQFF
d_gene: .; abundance: .; j_gene: TRBJ2-7; v_gene: TRBV2; CDR3nt: TGTGCCAGCCGGGACACGTGGACCTACGAGCAGTACTTC; CDR3aa: CASRDTWTYEQYF
d_gene: .; abundance: .; j_gene: TRBJ2-7; v_gene: TRBV28; CDR3nt: TGTGCCAGCAGTTTAGGCGGGTCCTACGAGCAGTACTTC; CDR3aa: CASSLGGSYEQYF
d_gene: .; abundance: once; j_gene: TRBJ2-2; v_gene: TRBV5-4; CDR3nt: TGTGCCAGCAATTCCCGGGGGAACACCGGGGAGCTGTTTTTT; CDR3aa: CASNSRGNTGELFF
d_gene: .; abundance: few; j_gene: TRBJ1-3; v_gene: TRBV7-6; CDR3nt: TGTGCCAGCAGCTTAGCGGAGAGCTCTGGAAACACCATATATTTT; CDR3aa: CASSLAESSGNTIYF
d_gene: .; abundance: .; j_gene: TRBJ1-4; v_gene: TRBV6-5; CDR3nt: TGTGCCAGCAGTTACCCGGGGAGGGGGGATGAAAAACTGTTTTTT; CDR3aa: CASSYPGRGDEKLFF